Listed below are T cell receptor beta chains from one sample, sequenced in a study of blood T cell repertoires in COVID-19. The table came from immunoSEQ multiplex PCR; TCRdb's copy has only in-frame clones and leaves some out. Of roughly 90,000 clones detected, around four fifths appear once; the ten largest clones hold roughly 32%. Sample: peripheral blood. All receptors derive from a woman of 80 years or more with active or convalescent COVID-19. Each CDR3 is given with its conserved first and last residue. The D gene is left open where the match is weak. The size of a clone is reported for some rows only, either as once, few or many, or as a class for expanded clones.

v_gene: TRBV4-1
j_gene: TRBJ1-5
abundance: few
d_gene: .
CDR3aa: CASSQGRQFNQPQHF
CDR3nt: TGCGCCAGCAGCCAAGGGCGACAGTTCAATCAGCCCCAGCATTTT

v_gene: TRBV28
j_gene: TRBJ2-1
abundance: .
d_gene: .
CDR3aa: CASSSPYYLDRPSSYNEQFF
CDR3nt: TGTGCCAGCAGTTCCCCCTATTACCTTGACAGGCCTAGCTCCTACAATGAGCAGTTCTTC

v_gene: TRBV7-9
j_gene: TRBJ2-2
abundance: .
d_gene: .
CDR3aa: CASSLGTSGELFF
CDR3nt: TGTGCCAGCAGCTTAGGGACATCCGGGGAGCTGTTTTTT

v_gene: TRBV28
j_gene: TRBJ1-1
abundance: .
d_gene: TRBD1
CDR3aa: CASSLTGDLITEAFF
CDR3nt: TGTGCCAGCAGCCTCACAGGGGATCTGATCACTGAAGCTTTCTTT

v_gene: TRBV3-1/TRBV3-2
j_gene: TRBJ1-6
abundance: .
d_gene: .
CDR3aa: CASSQATGKGANSPLHF
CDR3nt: TGTGCCAGCAGCCAAGCGACAGGCAAGGGAGCAAATTCACCCCTCCACTTT

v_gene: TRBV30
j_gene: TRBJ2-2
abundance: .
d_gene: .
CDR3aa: CAWSGTTPGELFF
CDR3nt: TGTGCCTGGAGTGGGACTACCCCCGGGGAGCTGTTTTTT

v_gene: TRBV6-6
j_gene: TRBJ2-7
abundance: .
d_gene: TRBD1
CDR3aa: CASSYGQGATYEQYF
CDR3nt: TGTGCCAGCAGTTACGGACAGGGGGCCACCTACGAGCAGTACTTC

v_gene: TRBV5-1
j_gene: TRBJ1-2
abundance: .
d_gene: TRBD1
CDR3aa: CASSFGQGPMGYGYTF
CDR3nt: TGCGCCAGCAGCTTTGGACAGGGGCCCATGGGCTATGGCTACACCTTC

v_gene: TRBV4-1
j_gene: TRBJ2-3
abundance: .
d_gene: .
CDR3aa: CASSYILTRDTQYF
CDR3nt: TGCGCCAGCAGCTACATACTAACACGAGATACGCAGTATTTT

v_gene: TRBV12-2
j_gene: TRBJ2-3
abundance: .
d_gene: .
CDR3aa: CASRLELAGGRDTQYF
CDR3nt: TGTGCAAGTCGCTTAGAACTAGCGGGCGGGAGGGATACGCAGTATTTT

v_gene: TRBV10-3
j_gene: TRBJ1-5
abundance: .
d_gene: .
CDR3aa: CATKDIYSNQPQHF
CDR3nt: TGTGCCACCAAGGACATTTATAGCAATCAGCCCCAGCATTTT

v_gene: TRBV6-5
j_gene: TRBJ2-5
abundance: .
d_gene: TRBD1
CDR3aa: CASRHRGPETQYF
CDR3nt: TGTGCCAGCAGGCACAGGGGGCCAGAGACCCAGTACTTC

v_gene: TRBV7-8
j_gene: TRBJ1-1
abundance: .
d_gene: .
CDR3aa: CASSLISGLSTEAFF
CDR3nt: TGTGCCAGCAGCTTGATATCGGGACTGAGCACTGAAGCTTTCTTT

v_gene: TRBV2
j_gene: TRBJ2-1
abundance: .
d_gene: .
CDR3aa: CASLAYNEQFF
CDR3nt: TGTGCCAGCCTGGCTTACAATGAGCAGTTCTTC

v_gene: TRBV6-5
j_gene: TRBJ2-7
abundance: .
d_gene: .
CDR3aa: CASRATGIPYEQYF
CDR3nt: TGTGCCAGCAGGGCAACAGGGATACCCTACGAGCAGTACTTC

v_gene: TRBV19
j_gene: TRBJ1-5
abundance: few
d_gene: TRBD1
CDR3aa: CASTAGQGYQPQHF
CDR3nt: TGTGCCAGTACTGCGGGACAGGGCTACCAGCCCCAGCATTTT